Below, 27 T cell receptor beta chains from the same sample are listed, as sequenced in a study of cytomegalovirus exposure and HLA in healthy donors. In the PCR, 60 Vbeta and 13 Jbeta primers were used. Clones were sequenced by immunoSEQ multiplex PCR, and TCRdb holds only the in-frame ones, with some missing. Of just over 150,000 clones listed, 70% to 90% are singletons. The material sequenced was PBMCs. All receptors come from a man between 18 and 35 years old in good health and CMV-seropositive.

The genes are TRBV12-5 and TRBJ2-2, with 9 bases fitting TRBD2. The V segment lost 1 base and the J segment 3 bases; nucleotides outside the gene matches: 9. Germline V lookup: CDR1 LGHNT, CDR2 FRNRAP. CDR3 length equals 18 residues. CDR3 residues: CASGLALAGVIDTGELFF. The DNA of the CDR3 is TGTGCTAGTGGTTTGGCCTTAGCGGGGGTTATAGACACCGGGGAGCTGTTTTTT.

This chain links TRBV5-5 with TRBJ2-1, with D perhaps matching TRBD2 (6 bases). CDR3 length: 15 residues. The germline gives CDR1 SGHKS, CDR2 YYEKEE (reference sequence). V lost 0 bases and J 3 bases, leaving 10 bases between the germline ends. The CDR3 DNA reads as TGTGCCAGCAGCTTGGCCGCGGGGAGCTACAATGAGCAGTTCTTC. It specifies CASSLAAGSYNEQFF.

This chain uses TRBV4-1 with TRBJ2-2, with 12 bases aligning to TRBD2. Looked up from germline, CDR1 is MGHRA and CDR2 is YSYEKL. There are 18 residues in the CDR3. With 3 bases clipped from V and 5 bases from J, the junction kept 10 bases outside the gene matches. Here the CDR3 reads CASSQVGLAGTYTGELFF. The CDR3 DNA follows: TGCGCCAGCAGCCAGGTTGGACTAGCGGGGACTTATACCGGGGAGCTGTTTTTT.

The chain joins TRBV9 to TRBJ2-1; TRBD2 agrees at 14 bases. The CDR3 length is 17 residues. Germline V CDR1 and CDR2: SGDLS, YYNGEE. Trimming cost V 0 bases and J 9 bases; bases outside gene matches: 8. CDR3 amino acids: CASSVVGTSGGSGEQFF. The CDR3 bases are TGTGCCAGCAGCGTAGTAGGGACTAGCGGGGGATCGGGTGAGCAGTTCTTC.

In its sample, this clone was seen once. The chain carries TRBV7-9 and TRBJ2-7; 8 nucleotides line up with TRBD2. V lost 5 bases and J lost 7; bases outside the gene matches: 7. CDR1 and CDR2 (germline): SEHNR, FQNEAQ (reference sequence). This CDR3 has 13 amino acids. The DNA of the CDR3 is TGTGCCAGCAGCGACGGGGGGGCAGTAGAGCAGTACTTC. Translated, it gives CASSDGGAVEQYF.

V gene TRBV14 combines with J gene TRBJ2-5; no reliable D call. The CDR3 totals 15 residues. V shed 6 bases and J shed 5 bases, with 19 bases lying between them. Germline values: CDR1 SGHDN, CDR2 FVKESK. CDR3 in DNA: TGTGCCAGCAGTGAACCCACGGGTGGTCGGGAGACCCAGTACTTC. It specifies CASSEPTGGRETQYF.

The V gene is TRBV5-1, the J gene TRBJ1-6, with 9 positions matching TRBD1. V lost 0 bases and J lost 9; bases outside the gene matches: 7. The length of the CDR3 is 16 residues. Germline CDR1 and CDR2: SGHRS and YFSETQ. CDR3 sequence (DNA): TGCGCCAGCAGCTTGGATGGACAGGGGTCCCCTTCACCCCTCCACTTT. Encoded protein: CASSLDGQGSPSPLHF.

The chain carries TRBV15 and TRBJ1-1; D is uncertain. This CDR3 is built from 15 residues. V lost 1 base, J lost 1 base, and 10 bases lay in between. Germline V CDR1 and CDR2: LNHNV, YYDKDF (reference sequence). The CDR3 loop is CATSRGGLKNTEAFF. The CDR3 DNA sequence: TGTGCCACCAGCAGAGGCGGGCTTAAGAACACTGAAGCTTTCTTT.

V usage is TRBV12-5 and J usage is TRBJ2-5; no reliable D call. The assigned J gene may be wrong: the sequence end matches TRBJ2-7 better. CDR1 and CDR2 from the germline V gene are LGHNT and FRNRAP. This CDR3 has 13 amino acids. The CDR3 spells CASGLGLGYEQYF. The CDR3 DNA is TGTGCTAGTGGTTTGGGGCTGGGCTACGAGCAGTACTTC.

This clone was counted a single time. CDR3 region: CASSREMSGGANTGELFF. The CDR3 bases are TGCGCCAGCAGCCGGGAGATGAGCGGGGGGGCGAACACCGGGGAGCTGTTTTTT. The rearrangement uses TRBV4-3 and TRBJ2-2; 10 bases fit TRBD2. The J segment lost 0 bases and the V segment lost 4 bases, leaving 8 bases of the junction unmatched. The germline CDR1 and CDR2 sequences are LGHNA and YSLEER. This CDR3 spans 18 amino acids.

This clone was picked up one time. The chain combines TRBV7-3 with TRBJ1-2; 7 nucleotides agree with TRBD1. The V gene end was trimmed by 5 bases and the J gene end by 5 bases; junction bases not matched to a gene: 8. CDR3 length: 14 residues. From germline, CDR1 is SGHTA and CDR2 FQGTGA. CDR3 sequence reads: CASSLGTEAYGYTF. The CDR3 coding sequence is TGTGCCAGCAGCCTAGGGACAGAAGCTTATGGCTACACCTTC. The whole variable domain, filled in from reference TRBV7-3 and TRBJ1-2, reads GAGVSQTPSNKVTEKGKYVELRCDPISGHTALYWYRQSLGQGPEFLIYFQGTGAADDSGLPNDRFFAVRPEGSVSTLKIQRTERGDSAVYLCASSLGTEAYGYTFGSGTRLTVV.

The chain has TRBV5-1 and TRBJ2-7, with D perhaps TRBD1 (6 bases). There are 16 residues in the CDR3. Looked up from germline, CDR1 is SGHRS and CDR2 is YFSETQ. The V gene lost 2 bases and the J gene lost 9 bases, with 24 bases spanning the gap. In nucleotides, the CDR3 is TGCGCCAGCAGCTTAGAATCCGGGACAACGGCACCCTGGCAGTACTTC. This translates into CASSLESGTTAPWQYF.

This clone was seen once. This chain links TRBV18 with TRBJ1-2; D gene unclear. Trimming removed 4 bases from V and 6 bases from J, with 12 bases in between. This CDR3 region has 13 residues. Germline loops: CDR1 KGHSH, CDR2 LQKENI. Here the CDR3 DNA reads TGTGCCAGCTCACTAGATATCGGGGATGGCTACACCTTC. Its protein product is CASSLDIGDGYTF.

This clone was seen just once. The sample has other DNA sequences that encode this CDR3 too. V is TRBV2 and J is TRBJ1-4; D remains unclear. Germline-derived CDR1 and CDR2 are SNHLY and FYNNEI. CDR3 length: 14 amino acids. Trimming took 4 bases from V and 5 from J, leaving 11 bases between them. As DNA, the CDR3 is TGTGCCAGCAGTGGGGGAGGTTTAAATGAAAAACTGTTTTTT. This codes for CASSGGGLNEKLFF.

The sample holds one count of this clone. The gene calls are TRBV2 and TRBJ2-7; D not resolved. Per the germline V gene, CDR1 is SNHLY and CDR2 is FYNNEI. V was pared by 4 bases and J by 3 bases, with 10 bases between. CDR3 size: 13 residues. CDR3 protein: CASSVGNRYEQYF. As DNA, the CDR3 is TGTGCCAGCAGTGTGGGCAACCGCTACGAGCAGTACTTC. The whole variable domain, remainder taken from reference TRBV2 and TRBJ2-7, is EPEVTQTPSHQVTQMGQEVILRCVPISNHLYFYWYRQILGQKVEFLVSFYNNEISEKSEIFDDQFSVERPDGSNFTLKIRSTKLEDSAMYFCASSVGNRYEQYFGPGTRLTVT.

This chain links TRBV11-3 with TRBJ2-1; 8 nucleotides agree with TRBD2. The length of the CDR3 is 14 residues. Germline trimming cut 5 bases from V and 9 bases from J; bases unmatched to any gene: 9. Germline V lookup: CDR1 SGHNT, CDR2 YENEEA. The CDR3 DNA is TGTGCCAGCAGCGAACCGGGACTAGGGGCTGAGCAGTTCTTC. It is translated as CASSEPGLGAEQFF.

The chain uses TRBV7-9 and TRBJ2-3; D is undetermined. Per germline, CDR1 SEHNR and CDR2 FQNEAQ (reference sequence). V lost 5 bases and J lost 5, with 5 bases in between. The CDR3 contains 11 residues. The chain's CDR3 is CASSIQDTQYF. The CDR3 region has the DNA TGTGCCAGCAGCATCCAAGATACGCAGTATTTT.

V and J are TRBV25-1 and TRBJ1-1; 12 bases align to TRBD1. V shed 7 bases and J 4 bases; nucleotides not matched to a gene: 13. Germline V gene data show CDR1 as MGHDK and CDR2 as SYGVNS. CDR3 length: 17 residues. The CDR3 sequence is CASTPLPGQGALTEAFF. The CDR3 DNA is TGTGCCAGCACCCCACTGCCGGGACAGGGGGCCCTCACTGAAGCTTTCTTT.

This chain links TRBV10-2 with TRBJ2-1, with D hard to call. This CDR3 comprises 17 residues. CDR1 and CDR2 (germline): WSHSY, SAAADI. V shed 1 base and J shed 0 bases, with 13 bases lying between them. The chain's CDR3 is CASSEYPGQSSYNEQFF. As DNA, the CDR3 is TGCGCCAGCAGTGAGTACCCTGGGCAGAGCTCCTACAATGAGCAGTTCTTC.

The V gene is TRBV6-6, the J gene TRBJ1-1, with D tentatively TRBD1 (6 bases). The CDR3 runs 11 residues. Looked up from germline, CDR1 is MNHNY and CDR2 is SVGAGI (reference sequence). Trimming removed 5 bases from V and 10 bases from J, with 11 bases in between. The chain's CDR3 is CASSPQGLAFF. CDR3 DNA sequence: TGTGCCAGCAGTCCCCAGGGGTTAGCTTTCTTT.

The rearrangement links TRBV16 to TRBJ2-2, with 7 bases lining up with TRBD1. The CDR3 is made up of 15 amino acids. CDR1 is KGHSY, CDR2 FQNENV, per germline. J lost 7 bases, V lost 4 bases, and 9 bases had no gene match. Here the CDR3 DNA reads TGTGCCAGCAGCCGGAGACAGGGTTCGGGCGGGGAGCTGTTTTTT. Protein sequence: CASSRRQGSGGELFF.

This chain connects TRBV19 to TRBJ2-7, with D uncertain. Trimming removed 5 bases from V and 7 bases from J, with 18 bases in between. CDR1 and CDR2 (germline): LNHDA, SQIVND (reference sequence). The CDR3 has 14 amino acids. The CDR3 nucleotides are TGTGCCAGTAGTGAGTCTCCCCTGGCTAGTGAGCAGTACTTC. Encoded protein: CASSESPLASEQYF.

V and J are TRBV4-1 and TRBJ2-3, with D possibly TRBD2 on 5 matching bases. The germline V and J ends were trimmed by 0 bases and 11 bases, with 15 bases remaining between them. Germline loops: CDR1 MGHRA, CDR2 YSYEKL. This CDR3 spans 14 amino acids. The CDR3 region has the DNA TGCGCCAGCAGCCAAGATTTCCAGGCCGGGGTGCAGTATTTT. Its protein is CASSQDFQAGVQYF.

This chain joins TRBV9 and TRBJ1-2; 7 bases align to TRBD1. V was pared by 0 bases and J by 6 bases, with 8 bases of the junction left unmatched. This CDR3 region has 15 residues. Germline V gene lookup returns CDR1 SGDLS and CDR2 YYNGEE. The CDR3 bases are TGTGCCAGCAGCGTAGCTACGGGGACAGCTGATGGCTACACCTTC. As protein: CASSVATGTADGYTF. The full variable domain, rest sourced from reference TRBV9 and TRBJ1-2, is DSGVTQTPKHLITATGQRVTLRCSPRSGDLSVYWYQQSLDQGLQFLIQYYNGEERAKGNILERFSAQQFPDLHSELNLSSLELGDSALYFCASSVATGTADGYTFGSGTRLTVV.

As regards this clone: Compared with germline, one end of the junction differs, possibly owing to a read error. The J gene is TRBJ1-4, the V gene TRBV7-8; TRBD1 matches 7 bases. This CDR3 is 17 amino acids long. Germline loops: CDR1 SGHVS, CDR2 FQNEAQ. The CDR3 is CASSLIVGGATNEKLFF. As DNA, the CDR3 is TGTGCCAGCAGCTTAATTGTAGGGGGCGCAACCAATGAAAAACTGTTTTTT.

The V and J genes are TRBV9 and TRBJ2-4; 7 bases are a match to TRBD2. This CDR3 region has 15 residues. CDR1 SGDLS and CDR2 YYNGEE come from the germline V gene. The V segment lost 0 bases and the J segment 2 bases; nucleotides outside the gene matches: 2. DNA of the CDR3: TGTGCCAGCAGCGTAGGGGGAGGGACCAAAAACATTCAGTACTTC. Its translation is CASSVGGGTKNIQYF.

This chain uses TRBV5-1 with TRBJ2-3, with 9 positions matching TRBD2. Germline CDR1 and CDR2: SGHRS and YFSETQ. J was trimmed by 0 bases and V by 0 bases; bases with no gene match: 2. The CDR3 runs to 16 residues. The chain's CDR3 is CASSLDLAGSTDTQYF. Written as DNA, the CDR3 is TGCGCCAGCAGCTTGGATCTAGCGGGAAGCACAGATACGCAGTATTTT.